Shown below are 8 T cell receptor beta chains from a single sample sequenced in a study of T cells in Graves' hyperthyroidism and ophthalmopathy (dated by TCRdb to about 2019). The library was produced with multiplex PCR. For sequencing, an Illumina HiSeq 2000 was employed. The TCR beta CDR3 regions were amplified from RNA transcripts. A first-round RT-PCR of the TCR CDR3 used the HTBI primer set with the Qiagen OneStep RT-PCR kit. TCRdb reran the public reads through fastp at Q25 and MiXCR, keeping productive beta chains. Entries are consolidated by CDR3 protein sequence, retaining the most common genes and DNA. For this sample the table gives approximately 520,000 distinct CDR3 sequences, of which less than 25% were detected only once. The ten most abundant clones make up 26% of the sample. The sequencing input was blood. The receptors derive from a man aged 18 to 30 with Graves' hyperthyroidism.

There are a few counts of this clonotype. This chain connects TRBV18 to TRBJ1-2; possible D gene TRBD1, 5 bases. This CDR3 contains 14 residues. Looked up from germline, CDR1 is KGHSH and CDR2 is LQKENI. Trimming removed 4 bases at V and 1 base at J, with 10 bases between. CDR3: CASSLSQDNYGYTF. In DNA form, the CDR3 reads TGTGCCAGCTCACTGTCACAGGATAACTATGGCTACACCTTC.

V is TRBV20-1 and J is TRBJ2-7; 8 nucleotides match TRBD2. The CDR3 is 16 residues long. V gave up 3 bases and J gave up 4 bases; unmatched junction bases: 14. CDR1 DFQATT and CDR2 SNEGSKA come from the germline V gene (reference sequence). The CDR3 sequence: CSASPLSAGGRYEQYF. The CDR3 DNA reads TGCAGTGCTAGCCCCTTGTCGGCGGGAGGACGATACGAGCAGTACTTC.

Concerning this clonotype: The missing conserved phenylalanine or tryptophan at the end of this CDR3 makes a read error likely. CDR3 in amino acids: CASSPPGGAANQPQHV. Written as DNA, the CDR3 is TGTGCCAGCTCACCACCCGGCGGGGCGGCCAATCAGCCCCAGCATGTT. The chain couples TRBV18 to TRBJ1-5, with a weak D call TRBD1 (5 bases). Per the germline V gene, CDR1 is KGHSH and CDR2 is LQKENI. V lost 0 bases to trimming and J lost 3 bases, with 12 bases between them. There are 16 residues in the CDR3.

There are many counts of this clonotype. The J gene is TRBJ1-1, the V gene TRBV7-9; unclear D gene. V lost 3 bases and J lost 6, with 5 bases in between. The CDR3 totals 11 residues. Germline CDR1 is SEHNR and CDR2 is FQNEAQ (reference sequence). This chain's CDR3 is CASSFFSEAFF. The CDR3 nucleotides read TGTGCCAGCAGCTTTTTCTCTGAAGCTTTCTTT. Full variable domain (remainder filled in from reference TRBV7-9 and TRBJ1-1): DTGVSQNPRHKITKRGQNVTFRCDPISEHNRLYWYRQTLGQGPEFLTYFQNEAQLEKSRLLSDRFSAERPKGSFSTLEIQRTEQGDSAMYLCASSFFSEAFFGQGTRLTVV.

There are many counts of this clonotype. The V gene is TRBV27, the J gene TRBJ2-5; TRBD1 agrees at 9 bases. V lost 8 bases, J lost 3 bases, and 1 base stayed unmatched. The germline V gene encodes CDR1 MNHEY and CDR2 SMNVEV (reference sequence). The CDR3 has 12 amino acids. This CDR3 reads CASRDREETQYF. The CDR3 DNA follows: TGTGCCAGCCGGGACAGGGAAGAGACCCAGTACTTC.

The chain joins TRBV6-2 or TRBV6-3 to TRBJ2-7, with a weak D call TRBD2 (6 bases). The V end was cut by 2 bases, the J end by 3 bases, with 14 bases between. CDR3 length equals 15 residues. CDR1 and CDR2 from the germline V gene are MNHEY and SVGEGT. This CDR3 is CASSYPSGLLYEQYF. Here the CDR3 DNA reads TGTGCCAGCAGTTACCCGAGCGGGCTACTCTACGAGCAGTACTTC.

V gene TRBV6-2 or TRBV6-3 combines with J gene TRBJ2-2; D might be TRBD2 (6 bases). Germline-derived CDR1 and CDR2 are MNHEY and SVGEGT. The CDR3 totals 14 residues. V was trimmed by 9 bases and J by 4 bases, leaving 15 bases between them. CDR3 in DNA: TGTGCCAGTGACTTAGCGGCGACCACCGGGGAGCTGTTTTTT. Translation: CASDLAATTGELFF.

The table lists this clonotype with many counts. The chain couples TRBV19 to TRBJ1-1; TRBD1 matches at 8 bases. This CDR3 has 14 residues. CDR1 is LNHDA and CDR2 is SQIVND in the germline V gene (reference sequence). V lost 3 bases to trimming and J lost 2 bases; unmatched junction nucleotides: 2. The CDR3 reads CASSMAGGNTEAFF. CDR3 DNA sequence: TGTGCCAGTAGTATGGCAGGGGGCAACACTGAAGCTTTCTTT.